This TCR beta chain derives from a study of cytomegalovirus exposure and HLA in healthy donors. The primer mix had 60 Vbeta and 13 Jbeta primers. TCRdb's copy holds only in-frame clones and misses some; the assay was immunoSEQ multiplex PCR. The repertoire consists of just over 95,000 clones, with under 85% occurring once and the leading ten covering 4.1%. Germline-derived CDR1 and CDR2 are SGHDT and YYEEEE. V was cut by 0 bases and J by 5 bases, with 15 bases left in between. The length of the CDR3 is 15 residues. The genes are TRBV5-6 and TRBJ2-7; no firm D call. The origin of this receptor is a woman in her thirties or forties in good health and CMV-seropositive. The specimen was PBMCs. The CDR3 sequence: CASSLGSLTHHEQYF. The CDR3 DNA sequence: TGTGCCAGCAGCTTGGGAAGCCTAACTCACCACGAGCAGTACTTC.